A selection of T cell receptor beta chains follows, all from one sample in a study of blood T cell repertoires in COVID-19. Sequencing was performed with immunoSEQ multiplex PCR; in TCRdb, only in-frame clones are kept and a portion is missing. The top ten hold about 6% of the sample, which has 220,000 or so clones, about nine tenths seen once. The sequenced material came from peripheral blood. The receptors shown here come from a man aged 60-69 years who had recovered from COVID-19. Both conserved end residues are part of each CDR3. D genes are given only for firm matches. Expanded clones get a size class; other rows say once, few or many, or leave the size out.

v_call: TRBV10-3
j_call: TRBJ1-1
clone_size: once
d_call: .
cdr3_aa: CAIRVGGSTEAFF
cdr3_nt: TGTGCCATCAGGGTCGGGGGATCCACTGAAGCTTTCTTT

v_call: TRBV21-1
j_call: TRBJ2-2
clone_size: .
d_call: .
cdr3_aa: CASSPRDRGTGELFF
cdr3_nt: TGTGCCAGCAGCCCCCGGGACAGGGGCACCGGGGAGCTGTTTTTT

v_call: TRBV28
j_call: TRBJ2-7
clone_size: few
d_call: .
cdr3_aa: CASSRTTGLLYEQYF
cdr3_nt: TGTGCCAGCAGTCGAACTACGGGACTCCTCTACGAGCAGTACTTC

v_call: TRBV27
j_call: TRBJ2-1
clone_size: few
d_call: .
cdr3_aa: CASRTLLGQLAYNEQFF
cdr3_nt: TGTGCCAGCAGAACCCTCCTTGGACAGCTAGCCTACAATGAGCAGTTCTTC

v_call: TRBV12-5
j_call: TRBJ2-7
clone_size: .
d_call: TRBD1
cdr3_aa: CASGDRGEQYF
cdr3_nt: TGTGCTAGTGGAGACAGGGGAGAGCAGTACTTC

v_call: TRBV11-3
j_call: TRBJ2-7
clone_size: .
d_call: TRBD2
cdr3_aa: CASSQRGDNEQYF
cdr3_nt: TGTGCCAGCAGCCAGCGGGGCGATAACGAGCAGTACTTC

v_call: TRBV5-1
j_call: TRBJ1-1
clone_size: .
d_call: .
cdr3_aa: CASTPGSLMNTEAFF
cdr3_nt: TGCGCCAGCACCCCTGGGAGTCTCATGAACACTGAAGCTTTCTTT

v_call: TRBV27
j_call: TRBJ1-4
clone_size: .
d_call: TRBD1
cdr3_aa: CASSRRQGYNEKLFF
cdr3_nt: TGTGCCAGCAGTCGAAGACAGGGGTATAATGAAAAACTGTTTTTT

v_call: TRBV7-2
j_call: TRBJ2-5
clone_size: .
d_call: .
cdr3_aa: CASSLQTGRSETQYF
cdr3_nt: TGTGCCAGCAGCTTACAGACAGGGAGGTCCGAGACCCAGTACTTC

v_call: TRBV5-1
j_call: TRBJ1-2
clone_size: .
d_call: .
cdr3_aa: CASSLTAQGNGYTF
cdr3_nt: TGCGCCAGCAGCTTGACCGCCCAGGGGAATGGCTACACCTTC

v_call: TRBV6-1
j_call: TRBJ1-6
clone_size: once
d_call: TRBD1
cdr3_aa: CASSEARTGPPSLHF
cdr3_nt: TGTGCCAGCAGTGAAGCAAGGACAGGGCCACCTTCCCTCCACTTT

v_call: TRBV6-1
j_call: TRBJ1-5
clone_size: once
d_call: TRBD1
cdr3_aa: CASSEGTGQRSQPQHF
cdr3_nt: TGTGCCAGCAGTGAAGGGACAGGCCAGAGGAGTCAGCCCCAGCATTTT

v_call: TRBV7-3
j_call: TRBJ1-4
clone_size: .
d_call: .
cdr3_aa: CASSRRGGEKLFF
cdr3_nt: TGTGCCAGCAGCCGCCGGGGGGGTGAAAAACTGTTTTTT

v_call: TRBV7-2
j_call: TRBJ2-1
clone_size: .
d_call: .
cdr3_aa: CASSLGGATNEQFF
cdr3_nt: TGTGCCAGCAGCTTAGGTGGGGCTACAAATGAGCAGTTCTTC

v_call: TRBV5-6
j_call: TRBJ1-2
clone_size: .
d_call: .
cdr3_aa: CASSLVRPNYGYTF
cdr3_nt: TGTGCCAGCAGCTTGGTGAGGCCGAACTATGGCTACACCTTC

v_call: TRBV18
j_call: TRBJ1-2
clone_size: .
d_call: .
cdr3_aa: CASSPGDWAYGYTF
cdr3_nt: TGTGCCAGCTCACCCGGGGACTGGGCCTATGGCTACACCTTC

v_call: TRBV7-2
j_call: TRBJ2-1
clone_size: .
d_call: .
cdr3_aa: CASSFYSKMNEQFF
cdr3_nt: TGTGCCAGCAGCTTCTACTCCAAGATGAATGAGCAGTTCTTC

v_call: TRBV6-2/TRBV6-3
j_call: TRBJ1-5
clone_size: .
d_call: .
cdr3_aa: CASSYVSSGSNQPQHF
cdr3_nt: TGTGCCAGCAGTTACGTCAGTTCAGGGAGCAATCAGCCCCAGCATTTT

v_call: TRBV7-8
j_call: TRBJ1-2
clone_size: .
d_call: TRBD1
cdr3_aa: CASSLGTGTNYGYTF
cdr3_nt: TGTGCCAGCAGCCTTGGGACAGGGACGAACTATGGCTACACCTTC

v_call: TRBV6-5
j_call: TRBJ1-2
clone_size: .
d_call: TRBD1
cdr3_aa: CASSLSGGRGYTF
cdr3_nt: TGTGCCAGCAGTCTCTCAGGGGGTCGGGGCTACACCTTC

v_call: TRBV5-5
j_call: TRBJ1-5
clone_size: .
d_call: TRBD1
cdr3_aa: CASSLTGENQPQHF
cdr3_nt: TGTGCCAGCAGTCTGACAGGGGAGAATCAGCCCCAGCATTTT

v_call: TRBV10-3
j_call: TRBJ1-5
clone_size: once
d_call: .
cdr3_aa: CAISSGVDQPQHF
cdr3_nt: TGTGCCATCAGTTCAGGGGTTGACCAGCCCCAGCATTTT

v_call: TRBV2
j_call: TRBJ2-7
clone_size: .
d_call: TRBD1
cdr3_aa: CASSVQGKRYEQYF
cdr3_nt: TGTGCCAGCAGTGTACAGGGGAAACGATACGAGCAGTACTTC

v_call: TRBV9
j_call: TRBJ2-3
clone_size: .
d_call: TRBD2
cdr3_aa: CASSAWTSGRLASDTQYF
cdr3_nt: TGTGCCAGCAGCGCCTGGACTAGCGGGAGATTGGCTTCAGATACGCAGTATTTT

v_call: TRBV5-6
j_call: TRBJ2-5
clone_size: .
d_call: .
cdr3_aa: CASSLEQGLQETQYF
cdr3_nt: TGTGCCAGCAGCTTGGAACAGGGTCTTCAAGAGACCCAGTACTTC

v_call: TRBV10-3
j_call: TRBJ2-1
clone_size: .
d_call: TRBD2
cdr3_aa: CAIRGAGGRNSYNEQFF
cdr3_nt: TGTGCCATCAGGGGAGCGGGGGGGAGGAACTCCTACAATGAGCAGTTCTTC

v_call: TRBV29-1
j_call: TRBJ2-1
clone_size: .
d_call: TRBD2
cdr3_aa: CSVEGTSFSVSEQFF
cdr3_nt: TGCAGCGTTGAAGGGACTAGCTTTTCGGTCAGTGAGCAGTTCTTC

v_call: TRBV4-1
j_call: TRBJ1-3
clone_size: .
d_call: .
cdr3_aa: CASSQEEWAGGNTIYF
cdr3_nt: TGCGCCAGCAGCCAGGAAGAATGGGCAGGTGGAAACACCATATATTTT

v_call: TRBV19
j_call: TRBJ2-3
clone_size: .
d_call: TRBD2
cdr3_aa: CASIPSGATDTQYF
cdr3_nt: TGTGCCAGCATACCTAGCGGGGCCACAGATACGCAGTATTTT

v_call: TRBV5-8
j_call: TRBJ1-5
clone_size: .
d_call: TRBD1
cdr3_aa: CASSFHGQGNQPQHF
cdr3_nt: TGTGCCAGCAGTTTCCACGGACAGGGAAATCAGCCCCAGCATTTT

v_call: TRBV9
j_call: TRBJ2-5
clone_size: .
d_call: .
cdr3_aa: CASSVGALQETQYF
cdr3_nt: TGTGCCAGCAGCGTAGGAGCGCTTCAAGAGACCCAGTACTTC

v_call: TRBV25-1
j_call: TRBJ1-5
clone_size: few
d_call: .
cdr3_aa: CASSEQGWNQPQHF
cdr3_nt: TGTGCCAGCAGTGAACAGGGATGGAATCAGCCCCAGCATTTT

v_call: TRBV2
j_call: TRBJ2-2
clone_size: .
d_call: .
cdr3_aa: CASSFPGLTWELFF
cdr3_nt: TGTGCCAGCAGTTTCCCGGGACTGACCTGGGAGCTGTTTTTT

v_call: TRBV6-5
j_call: TRBJ2-1
clone_size: .
d_call: TRBD1
cdr3_aa: CASSYRRTGSYNEQFF
cdr3_nt: TGTGCCAGCAGTTACAGGCGGACAGGATCCTACAATGAGCAGTTCTTC

v_call: TRBV10-2
j_call: TRBJ1-5
clone_size: .
d_call: .
cdr3_aa: CASSAQGINQPQHF
cdr3_nt: TGCGCCAGCAGTGCTCAGGGGATTAATCAGCCCCAGCATTTT

v_call: TRBV7-3
j_call: TRBJ2-3
clone_size: .
d_call: .
cdr3_aa: CASSSPLLGRSLLTDTQYF
cdr3_nt: TGTGCCAGCAGTTCACCCCTACTAGGGCGCTCTTTACTCACAGATACGCAGTATTTT

v_call: TRBV7-9
j_call: TRBJ2-7
clone_size: .
d_call: .
cdr3_aa: CASSSRTTQEQYF
cdr3_nt: TGTGCCAGCAGCTCCAGGACTACCCAAGAGCAGTACTTC

v_call: TRBV28
j_call: TRBJ2-1
clone_size: .
d_call: TRBD2
cdr3_aa: CASSTGGASGTIREQFF
cdr3_nt: TGTGCCAGCAGTACAGGAGGGGCTAGCGGGACAATCCGTGAGCAGTTCTTC

v_call: TRBV3-1/TRBV3-2
j_call: TRBJ2-1
clone_size: .
d_call: TRBD2
cdr3_aa: CASRRGLAATYNEQFF
cdr3_nt: TGTGCCAGCAGACGTGGACTAGCGGCGACCTACAATGAGCAGTTCTTC

v_call: TRBV9
j_call: TRBJ1-1
clone_size: .
d_call: TRBD1
cdr3_aa: CASSVGGTGGLGTEAFF
cdr3_nt: TGTGCCAGCAGCGTCGGCGGGACAGGGGGCCTCGGCACTGAAGCTTTCTTT

v_call: TRBV3-1/TRBV3-2
j_call: TRBJ1-4
clone_size: .
d_call: .
cdr3_aa: CASSQGAAGAGEKLFF
cdr3_nt: TGTGCCAGCAGCCAAGGGGCCGCGGGGGCTGGAGAAAAACTGTTTTTT

v_call: TRBV18
j_call: TRBJ2-7
clone_size: .
d_call: .
cdr3_aa: CASSPTAGLAYEQYF
cdr3_nt: TGTGCCAGCTCTCCCACGGCGGGGTTAGCCTACGAGCAGTACTTC

v_call: TRBV27
j_call: TRBJ2-3
clone_size: .
d_call: TRBD2
cdr3_aa: CASSSPNRAGGGTQYF
cdr3_nt: TGTGCCAGCAGTTCCCCTAATCGAGCGGGAGGGGGTACGCAGTATTTT

v_call: TRBV3-1/TRBV3-2
j_call: TRBJ1-3
clone_size: .
d_call: TRBD1
cdr3_aa: CASSRGPGQSSSGNTIYF
cdr3_nt: TGTGCCAGCAGCCGAGGACCGGGACAGTCGAGCTCTGGAAACACCATATATTTT

v_call: TRBV20-1
j_call: TRBJ2-5
clone_size: .
d_call: TRBD2
cdr3_aa: CSASETGGPVETQYF
cdr3_nt: TGCAGTGCTAGTGAAACGGGAGGGCCCGTGGAGACCCAGTACTTC

v_call: TRBV7-9
j_call: TRBJ1-2
clone_size: .
d_call: .
cdr3_aa: CASSLAGQSYGYTF
cdr3_nt: TGTGCCAGCAGCTTGGCAGGGCAGTCTTATGGCTACACCTTC

v_call: TRBV30
j_call: TRBJ1-4
clone_size: once
d_call: TRBD1
cdr3_aa: CAWSPPDRGYEKLFF
cdr3_nt: TGTGCCTGGAGTCCACCGGACAGGGGGTATGAAAAACTGTTTTTT

v_call: TRBV5-1
j_call: TRBJ1-2
clone_size: .
d_call: .
cdr3_aa: CASRTEGYGYTF
cdr3_nt: TGCGCCAGCAGAACCGAGGGCTATGGCTACACCTTC

v_call: TRBV7-2
j_call: TRBJ2-7
clone_size: .
d_call: .
cdr3_aa: CASSLHPKEEQYF
cdr3_nt: TGTGCCAGCAGCTTACACCCGAAGGAGGAGCAGTACTTC

v_call: TRBV11-2
j_call: TRBJ1-2
clone_size: .
d_call: TRBD1
cdr3_aa: CASSPYRGGYTF
cdr3_nt: TGTGCCAGCAGCCCCTACAGGGGCGGCTACACCTTC

v_call: TRBV4-1
j_call: TRBJ2-2
clone_size: .
d_call: .
cdr3_aa: CASSHTETRSGELFF
cdr3_nt: TGCGCCAGCAGCCACACTGAGACTAGATCCGGGGAGCTGTTTTTT